Each of the 9 T cell receptor beta chains below was sequenced from the same sample in a study of T cells after yellow fever vaccination. Using its own MiXCR run on the 5' RACE reads, TCRdb lists one record per CDR3 protein. The data contain under 500,000 distinct CDR3 sequences, over 15% of them singletons. The specimen was PBMCs, collected before the yellow fever booster vaccination. These receptors were collected from a man aged 18 to 35 who received the YFV17D yellow fever vaccine.

CDR3 in amino acids: CASSFLDSEAFF. The CDR3 DNA reads as TGTGCCAGCAGCTTTCTGGACAGTGAAGCTTTCTTT. The chain joins TRBV5-6 to TRBJ1-1; maybe TRBD1 (6 bases). The CDR3 has 12 residues. V was pared by 2 bases and J by 7 bases, with 9 bases between. Germline V gene data show CDR1 as SGHDT and CDR2 as YYEEEE.

The chain recombines TRBV4-1 with TRBJ2-3; 10 nucleotides line up with TRBD2. J gave up 4 bases and V 1 base, and 5 bases lay outside the gene matches. Germline values: CDR1 MGHRA, CDR2 YSYEKL. The length of the CDR3 is 16 residues. The CDR3 region is CASSQVVAGGADTQYF. DNA of the CDR3: TGCGCCAGCAGCCAAGTCGTAGCGGGGGGCGCAGATACGCAGTATTTT.

This rearrangement joins TRBV12-3 or TRBV12-4 to TRBJ2-5, with D possibly matching TRBD1 (5 bases). The V end was cut by 8 bases, the J end by 7 bases, with 17 bases between. The CDR3 runs 13 residues. CDR3 DNA sequence: TGTGCCAGCGGTGGCAGGGCCCACGGGACCCAGTACTTC. Translated: CASGGRAHGTQYF.

J is TRBJ2-3 and V is TRBV6-5; D not certain. Trimming took off 6 bases at V and 7 bases at J, with 11 bases between the two ends. This CDR3 has 12 residues. From germline, CDR1 is MNHEY and CDR2 SVGAGI. In nucleotides, the CDR3 is TGTGCCAGCAGAGCGAAGGGTTATACGCAGTATTTT. The encoded protein is CASRAKGYTQYF.

The chain employs TRBV20-1 and TRBJ2-3, with 10 bases identical to TRBD2. The CDR3 has 14 residues. Germline CDR1 reads DFQATT; CDR2 reads SNEGSKA (reference sequence). The trim removed 6 bases at V and 2 bases at J, leaving 5 bases unmatched. CDR3 region: CSATLAGPTDTQYF. The CDR3 DNA is TGCAGTGCCACACTAGCGGGGCCCACAGATACGCAGTATTTT.

The rearrangement uses TRBV15 and TRBJ2-3; no firm D call. CDR1 and CDR2 (germline): LNHNV, YYDKDF (reference sequence). Trimming removed 3 bases at V and 5 bases at J, with 15 bases between. The CDR3 contains 15 residues. The CDR3 reads CATSRHRAGEDTQYF. In nucleotides, the CDR3 is TGTGCCACCAGCAGGCACCGGGCTGGAGAAGATACGCAGTATTTT.

V is TRBV4-1 and J is TRBJ1-1, with 7 bases fitting TRBD1. V was pared by 1 base and J by 4 bases, with 6 bases of the junction left unmatched. In germline, CDR1 is MGHRA, CDR2 YSYEKL. This CDR3 region has 15 residues. CDR3 nucleotides: TGCGCCAGCAGCCAAGGTACAGGGGCTGGCACTGAAGCTTTCTTT. Amino acid sequence: CASSQGTGAGTEAFF.

CDR3 sequence (DNA): TGCGCCAGCAGCTCCACGGGGGACAGGGAGACCCAGTACTTC. Its translation: CASSSTGDRETQYF. This chain uses TRBV5-1 with TRBJ2-5, with 8 bases fitting TRBD1. J gave up 5 bases and V 3 bases, and 6 bases lay outside the gene matches. CDR3 length: 14 amino acids. The germline CDR1 and CDR2 sequences are SGHRS and YFSETQ.

The chain carries TRBV20-1 and TRBJ2-1; 12 positions match TRBD2. V lost 6 bases, J lost 7 bases, and 16 bases stayed unmatched. Germline CDR1 and CDR2: DFQATT and SNEGSKA (reference sequence). This CDR3 is built from 17 residues. CDR3 sequence: CSARRIGLAGGRNEQFF. In DNA, the CDR3 is TGCAGTGCCCGTAGAATAGGGCTAGCGGGGGGGCGAAATGAGCAGTTCTTC.